The 11 T cell receptor beta chains in this list originate from one sample, sequenced in a study of patients and donors after allogeneic stem cell transplantation. TCRdb called the RT-PCR reads again in MiXCR, with one record for every CDR3 protein. The sample consists of about 2,900 distinct CDR3 sequences, 5% to 6.5% of them appearing once. The sequenced sample consisted of blood, either unsorted or a sorted T cell fraction (not recorded which). The source of these receptors is a human donor who was either an allogeneic HSCT recipient or a stem cell or donor lymphocyte infusion donor (not recorded which). It is not recorded whose cells these are; they may come from a transplant donor.

The chain combines TRBV12-5 with TRBJ2-1; 7 nucleotides line up with TRBD2. The CDR3 is made up of 14 amino acids. J lost 3 bases, V lost 5 bases, and 4 bases had no gene match. Germline assignment: CDR1 LGHNT and CDR2 FRNRAP. The chain's CDR3 is CASGPWGGYNEQFF. In DNA, the CDR3 is TGTGCTAGTGGTCCGTGGGGGGGCTACAATGAGCAGTTCTTC.

By sample share, this clonotype is medium-sized. The chain carries TRBV27 and TRBJ2-3; no definite D call. The germline CDR1 and CDR2 sequences are MNHEY and SMNVEV (reference sequence). The germline V and J ends were trimmed by 4 bases and 2 bases, with 7 bases remaining between them. This CDR3 contains 13 residues. CDR3 amino acids: CASSSALTDTQYF. CDR3 in DNA: TGTGCCAGCAGTTCAGCTCTCACAGATACGCAGTATTTT.

Sample share makes this clonotype medium-sized. The chain combines TRBV13 with TRBJ2-1; 11 bases are a match to TRBD2. V lost 1 base to trimming and J lost 4 bases; unmatched junction nucleotides: 3. This CDR3 spans 16 amino acids. The germline gives CDR1 PRHDT, CDR2 FYEKMQ (reference sequence). CDR3 protein: CASSLAGLAGYNEQFF. The CDR3 DNA is TGTGCCAGCAGCTTAGCTGGACTAGCGGGTTACAATGAGCAGTTCTTC.

Remarks on this clonotype: A junction boundary mismatches the germline segment, possibly from a read error. The rearrangement links TRBV6-5 to TRBJ2-3; TRBD2 is a possible D gene (6 bases). This CDR3 spans 16 amino acids. Germline-derived CDR1 and CDR2 are MNHEY and SVGAGI. The CDR3 is CASRSGTLGRTETQYF. The CDR3, as DNA: TGTGCCAGCAGGTCCGGGACTCTCGGTAGAACAGAAACGCAGTATTTT.

In this sample, this clonotype turned up a few times. The V and J genes are TRBV5-5 and TRBJ2-7, with D unclear. Germline V gene sequence: CDR1 SGHKS, CDR2 YYEKEE (reference sequence). The CDR3 contains 14 residues. V was shortened by 1 base and J by 5 bases, with 13 bases between the two germline ends. CDR3 region: CASSLSHPYDEQYF. The CDR3 nucleotides read TGTGCCAGCAGCTTGTCGCACCCGTATGACGAGCAGTACTTC.

By its share, this clonotype is medium-sized. The genes are TRBV2 and TRBJ2-5; TRBD1 aligns across 7 bases. This CDR3 spans 15 amino acids. J was trimmed by 2 bases and V by 3 bases; bases with no gene match: 6. From germline, CDR1 is SNHLY and CDR2 FYNNEI. DNA for the CDR3: TGTGCCAGCAGTGAGGGGGACAGCGGACAAGAGACCCAGTACTTC. It yields the protein CASSEGDSGQETQYF. The full variable domain, in which reference TRBV2 and TRBJ2-5 provide the parts outside the CDR3, is EPEVTQTPSHQVTQMGQEVILRCVPISNHLYFYWYRQILGQKVEFLVSFYNNEISEKSEIFDDQFSVERPDGSNFTLKIRSTKLEDSAMYFCASSEGDSGQETQYFGPGTRLLVL.

As regards this clonotype: Mismatch with germline at one junction end may stem from a read error. The J gene is TRBJ2-1, the V gene TRBV28; TRBD2 might be the D (5 bases). The CDR3 covers 9 residues. CDR1 and CDR2 from the germline V gene are MDHEN and SYDVKM. CDR3 DNA sequence: TGTGCCAGCACCTCACTCGACTACTTC. It translates to CASTSLDYF.

This clonotype is medium-sized in the sample. This sequence joins TRBV7-2 and TRBJ2-3; possible D gene TRBD2, 6 bases. Germline V gene lookup returns CDR1 SGHTA and CDR2 FQGNSA. The CDR3 loop spans 14 amino acids. V was pared by 4 bases and J by 6 bases, with 14 bases between. CDR3 nucleotide sequence: TGTGCCAGCAGCTCCCGGGACTTTCAGGATACGCAGTATTTT. Translation: CASSSRDFQDTQYF.

This clonotype turned up a few times. V usage is TRBV5-1 and J usage is TRBJ2-1; a possible D gene is TRBD2 (6 bases). Trimming took off 0 bases at V and 9 bases at J, with 10 bases between the two ends. Germline CDR1 SGHRS, CDR2 YFSETQ. CDR3 length: 13 residues. The chain's CDR3 is CASSLVVGSEQFF. The DNA of the CDR3 is TGCGCCAGCAGCTTGGTTGTCGGGAGTGAGCAGTTCTTC.

In its sample, this clonotype ranks as medium-sized (0.01 to 0.1%). The chain employs TRBV4-2 and TRBJ2-1, with 12 bases aligning to TRBD2. Germline CDR1 is LGHNA and CDR2 is YNFKEQ. V dropped 5 bases and J dropped 0; count of bases not matched to a gene: 2. The CDR3 extends over 16 amino acids. DNA of the CDR3: TGTGCCAGCAGCGGACTAGCGGGGAGCTCCTACAATGAGCAGTTCTTC. Translating it yields CASSGLAGSSYNEQFF.

This clonotype is deemed medium-sized. This chain links TRBV28 with TRBJ2-3; D unclear. The V and J ends lost 6 bases and 9 bases respectively, with 10 bases between them. CDR3 length: 11 residues. Germline V gene data show CDR1 as MDHEN and CDR2 as SYDVKM. The CDR3 here is CASSETRTQYF. In DNA form, the CDR3 reads TGTGCCAGCAGCGAAACGAGGACGCAGTATTTT.